The 17 T cell receptor beta chains reported below all come from one sample, sequenced in a study of blood T cell repertoires in COVID-19. Profiled with immunoSEQ multiplex PCR; TCRdb holds only in-frame clones, not every one. The table lists about 120,000 clones, roughly 83% of them singletons, with about 2.2% in the top ten. The sample was peripheral blood. These receptors originate from a man under 40 with acute or convalescent COVID-19.

V gene TRBV28 combines with J gene TRBJ2-5; 7 bases fit TRBD2. The CDR3 has 15 amino acids. J lost 6 bases, V lost 5 bases, and 12 bases had no gene match. Germline CDR1 is MDHEN and CDR2 is SYDVKM. CDR3 amino acids: CASSAAGGGRQTQYF. The CDR3, as DNA: TGTGCCAGCAGTGCGGCTGGCGGGGGTAGACAGACCCAGTACTTC. Variable domain in full (rest from reference TRBV28 and TRBJ2-5): DVKVTQSSRYLVKRTGEKVFLECVQDMDHENMFWYRQDPGLGLRLIYFSYDVKMKEKGDIPEGYSVSREKKERFSLILESASTNQTSMYLCASSAAGGGRQTQYFGPGTRLLVL.

The chain carries TRBV24-1 and TRBJ2-7; 11 bases agree with TRBD1. CDR3 length: 15 residues. J lost 6 bases, V lost 1 base, and 4 bases had no gene match. Germline loops: CDR1 KGHDR, CDR2 SFDVKD. The CDR3: CATSDLGQGAFEQYF. As DNA, the CDR3 is TGTGCCACCAGTGATTTAGGACAGGGGGCTTTCGAGCAGTACTTC.

There are a few counts of this clone. This chain links TRBV6-4 with TRBJ2-2, with 7 bases aligning to TRBD2. CDR3 size: 15 residues. V lost 3 bases and J lost 2; bases outside the gene matches: 3. From germline, CDR1 is MRHNA and CDR2 SNTAGT. The CDR3 loop reads CASSDQRDNTGELFF. CDR3 nucleotides: TGTGCCAGCAGTGATCAGCGGGACAACACCGGGGAGCTGTTTTTT.

The rearrangement uses TRBV2 and TRBJ1-1; no firm D call. The CDR3 contains 13 residues. Deletions cut 2 bases from V and 3 bases from J, with 7 bases between. The germline V gene encodes CDR1 SNHLY and CDR2 FYNNEI. CDR3 DNA: TGTGCCAGCAGTGAAATAGAGGACACTGAAGCTTTCTTT. Translation gives CASSEIEDTEAFF.

The CDR3: CASSEPGRSYNEQFF. The CDR3 DNA reads as TGTGCCAGCAGTGAGCCAGGCCGCTCCTACAATGAGCAGTTCTTC. This chain connects TRBV6-1 to TRBJ2-1; D remains ambiguous. The germline CDR1 and CDR2 sequences are MNHNS and SASEGT. The length of the CDR3 is 15 residues. Deletions cut 3 bases from V and 0 bases from J, with 9 bases between.

Points on this clone: The sample has other DNA sequences that encode this CDR3 too. This rearrangement joins TRBV30 to TRBJ1-6, with D possibly TRBD1 on 6 matching bases. The V end lost 0 bases, the J end lost 6 bases, and 6 bases lay between the germline ends. The CDR3 length is 13 residues. The germline V gene has CDR1 GTSNPN and CDR2 SVGIG (reference sequence). CDR3 region: CAWSVQGNSPLHF. The DNA of the CDR3 is TGTGCCTGGAGTGTACAGGGTAATTCACCCCTCCACTTT.

The V gene is TRBV2, the J gene TRBJ2-1, with 9 bases matching TRBD2. This CDR3 region has 14 residues. CDR1 is SNHLY, CDR2 FYNNEI, per germline. With 4 bases clipped from V and 8 bases from J, the junction kept 6 bases outside the gene matches. CDR3: CASSVREGPHEQFF. CDR3 in DNA: TGTGCCAGCAGTGTGCGGGAGGGCCCTCATGAGCAGTTCTTC.

The chain employs TRBV18 and TRBJ1-3; TRBD1 aligns across 8 bases. The germline V gene has CDR1 KGHSH and CDR2 LQKENI. V gave up 6 bases and J gave up 1 base; unmatched junction bases: 11. CDR3 length: 17 amino acids. CDR3 sequence reads: CASSRAQGASSGNTIYF. The CDR3 region has the DNA TGTGCCAGCTCCAGGGCCCAGGGGGCTTCGTCTGGAAACACCATATATTTT.

The gene calls are TRBV2 and TRBJ1-2; D may be TRBD1 (5 bases). Germline values: CDR1 SNHLY, CDR2 FYNNEI. Trimming shortened V by 6 bases and J by 7 bases, and 9 bases separated the two germline ends. There are 11 residues in the CDR3. The chain's CDR3 is CASRTAVGYTF. Here the CDR3 DNA reads TGTGCCAGCAGGACAGCCGTTGGCTACACCTTC. Based on the CDR3 plus reference TRBV2 and TRBJ1-2, the full variable domain is EPEVTQTPSHQVTQMGQEVILRCVPISNHLYFYWYRQILGQKVEFLVSFYNNEISEKSEIFDDQFSVERPDGSNFTLKIRSTKLEDSAMYFCASRTAVGYTFGSGTRLTVV.

The gene calls are TRBV2 and TRBJ2-7; D gene unclear. Trimming removed 4 bases at V and 4 bases at J, with 14 bases between. The CDR3 spans 14 residues. The germline gives CDR1 SNHLY, CDR2 FYNNEI. Written as DNA, the CDR3 is TGTGCCAGCAGTGGAGGTAGTCCCCCATACGAGCAGTACTTC. Its protein is CASSGGSPPYEQYF.

The V and J genes are TRBV29-1 and TRBJ1-1, with D unresolved. The length of the CDR3 is 13 residues. CDR1 and CDR2 from the germline V gene are SQVTM and ANQGSEA. Trimming stripped 4 bases from V and 6 bases from J, with 15 bases between. The CDR3 region has the DNA TGCAGCGTTGGGGCCCCCGGTGACGCTGAAGCTTTCTTT. The encoded protein is CSVGAPGDAEAFF.

This clone was observed once. This chain joins TRBV5-8 and TRBJ1-2; TRBD1 is a possible D gene (6 bases). The CDR3 has 15 amino acids. V was trimmed by 1 base and J by 4 bases, leaving 14 bases between them. The germline V gene encodes CDR1 SGHTS and CDR2 YDEGEE. CDR3 nucleotide sequence: TGTGCCAGCAGCTTGTCGCGGGGGCTCGGCTATGGCTACACCTTC. Amino acids: CASSLSRGLGYGYTF.

In the case of this clone: Other nucleotide sequences from this sample produce the same CDR3. The V call is TRBV9, the J call TRBJ2-1; 9 bases line up with TRBD1. V lost 0 bases, J lost 8 bases, and 0 bases stayed unmatched. CDR1 SGDLS and CDR2 YYNGEE come from the germline V gene. The CDR3 sequence is 13 residues long. The CDR3 loop is CASSVGTGDEQFF. CDR3 DNA: TGTGCCAGCAGCGTAGGGACAGGGGATGAGCAGTTCTTC. Full variable domain (remainder filled in from reference TRBV9 and TRBJ2-1): DSGVTQTPKHLITATGQRVTLRCSPRSGDLSVYWYQQSLDQGLQFLIQYYNGEERAKGNILERFSAQQFPDLHSELNLSSLELGDSALYFCASSVGTGDEQFFGPGTRLTVL.

The CDR3 sequence: CASSNNRGYTF. In DNA, the CDR3 is TGTGCCAGCAGCAATAACAGGGGCTACACCTTC. The rearrangement links TRBV21-1 to TRBJ1-2; no check of the table's D call, TRBD1, against the DNA was made. TRBV21-1 is a documented pseudogene. The CDR3 covers 11 residues.

The chain carries TRBV29-1 and TRBJ2-1; maybe TRBD2 (6 bases). Germline assignment: CDR1 SQVTM and CDR2 ANQGSEA. V shed 6 bases and J shed 6 bases, with 18 bases lying between them. This CDR3 region has 14 residues. CDR3 coding DNA: TGCAGCGTCTCCCTAGCGACGTCGGGCAATGAGCAGTTCTTC. Amino acid sequence: CSVSLATSGNEQFF.

The chain is built from TRBV9 and TRBJ2-5; tentatively, D is TRBD2 (7 bases). This CDR3 region has 16 residues. Germline-derived CDR1 and CDR2 are SGDLS and YYNGEE. Trimming left V 2 bases short and J 5 bases short, with 19 bases between. CDR3 residues: CASSVRAGASRETQYF. In nucleotides, the CDR3 is TGTGCCAGCAGCGTTCGGGCGGGGGCCTCTCGTGAGACCCAGTACTTC. Full variable domain (rest looked up from reference TRBV9 and TRBJ2-5): DSGVTQTPKHLITATGQRVTLRCSPRSGDLSVYWYQQSLDQGLQFLIQYYNGEERAKGNILERFSAQQFPDLHSELNLSSLELGDSALYFCASSVRAGASRETQYFGPGTRLLVL.

The chain links TRBV19 to TRBJ1-5; D unclear. The CDR3 runs to 14 residues. Trimming took off 4 bases at V and 4 bases at J, with 11 bases between the two ends. Germline values: CDR1 LNHDA, CDR2 SQIVND (reference sequence). The CDR3 here is CASSSSRVNQPQHF. The CDR3 DNA is TGTGCCAGTAGTAGCTCGCGGGTAAATCAGCCCCAGCATTTT.